This is a list of T cell receptor beta chains from one sample in a study of response to subunit inactivated influenza vaccine. TCRdb used MiXCR to reprocess the RT-PCR reads, holding one entry per CDR3 protein. The top ten clones hold 5.5% to 7% of a sample with around 760,000 distinct CDR3 sequences, around 14% of them seen once. This specimen consisted of PBMCs from blood, obtained approximately 15 days before vaccination. Source of these receptors: a man in his forties or fifties who received an inactivated influenza vaccine. CDR3s include the opening cysteine and the closing phenylalanine or tryptophan. Each record gives: J gene, clone size, V gene, D gene, CDR3 DNA, CDR3 protein. The D gene is left open where the match is weak. A clone size is listed for some rows: how often the clone was seen (once, few, many), or a class if it is expanded.

TRBJ1-5	few	TRBV19	NA	TGTGCCAGTGGTAACAGGGCAAGTCAGCCCCAGCATTTT	CASGNRASQPQHF
TRBJ2-1	NA	TRBV3-1	NA	TGTGCCAGCAGCCAAAGCAGTGAGCAGTTCTTC	CASSQSSEQFF
TRBJ2-1	many	TRBV20-1	NA	TGCAGTGCCCCCGGGCCCCACAATGAGCAGTTCTTC	CSAPGPHNEQFF
TRBJ2-1	NA	TRBV7-9	TRBD1	TGTGCCAGCAACAAACAGGGGCGGGATGAGCAGTTCTTC	CASNKQGRDEQFF
TRBJ2-3	few	TRBV5-1	TRBD2	TGCGCCAGCAGCTATAGCGGGGGCTATACAGATACGCAGTATTTT	CASSYSGGYTDTQYF
TRBJ2-7	many	TRBV5-1	NA	TGCGCCAGCAGCTTGAGCAGGGTTTCCTACGAGCAGTACTTC	CASSLSRVSYEQYF
TRBJ2-3	few	TRBV7-8	TRBD2	TGTGCCAGCAGCTTAAGTCTAGCGGACCCCCAACACGTGAATACGCAGTATTTT	CASSLSLADPQHVNTQYF
TRBJ2-7	NA	TRBV18	TRBD2	TGTGCCAGCTCACAGAGCACTAGCGGGGTGGAGCAGTACTTC	CASSQSTSGVEQYF
TRBJ2-1	few	TRBV7-9	TRBD2	TGTGCCAGCAGCGCGTCTAGCGGGCAGTTCTTC	CASSASSGQFF
TRBJ2-5	few	TRBV5-1	TRBD2	TGCGCCAGCAGCTTGGGGTCTGGGGGGGAAGAGACCCAGTACTTC	CASSLGSGGEETQYF
TRBJ2-1	NA	TRBV2	NA	TGTGCCAGCATTAGTAATAGAGGCAATGAGCAGTTCTTC	CASISNRGNEQFF
TRBJ2-3	many	TRBV12-3/TRBV12-4	TRBD2	TGTGCCAGCAGTTTATGGGGTAGCGGGGGGGCCTCCACGCAGTATTTT	CASSLWGSGGASTQYF
TRBJ2-5	NA	TRBV4-3	TRBD2	TGCGCCAGCAGCTCGCCGGGACTAGCGGTCCAGGGGGCCCAGTACTTC	CASSSPGLAVQGAQYF
TRBJ2-1	NA	TRBV3-1	NA	TGTGCCAGCAGCCAGGGGATTAATGAGCAGTTCTTC	CASSQGINEQFF
TRBJ2-5	NA	TRBV7-2	NA	TGTGCCAGCAGCTTAGCCTGGCGGGGACAAGAGACCCAGTACTTC	CASSLAWRGQETQYF
TRBJ2-7	NA	TRBV29-1	NA	TGCAGCGTCGCCGGACGGAGCTCCTACGAGCAGTACTTC	CSVAGRSSYEQYF
TRBJ2-1	few	TRBV30	NA	TGTGCCTGGAGTCTTTCCACGTGGGGTGAGCAGTTCTTC	CAWSLSTWGEQFF
TRBJ2-7	few	TRBV10-1	NA	TGCGCCAGCAGTCTTACACCGGTCGGGGAGCAGTACTTC	CASSLTPVGEQYF
TRBJ2-7	few	TRBV6-2/TRBV6-3	NA	TGTGCCAGCGCAAGGGAGGTTAGCTACGAGCAGTACTTC	CASAREVSYEQYF
TRBJ2-2	NA	TRBV7-2	TRBD1	TGTGCCAGCAGCTTAGTGGGGACAGGGGGCAACACCGGGGAGCTGTTTTTT	CASSLVGTGGNTGELFF
TRBJ1-1	NA	TRBV11-3	NA	TGTGCCAGCAGCTATGCCTGGAACACTGAAGCTTTCTTT	CASSYAWNTEAFF
TRBJ2-1	few	TRBV18	TRBD2	TGTGCCAGCTCCGCCCCCGGGACTAGCGTTCACGAGCAGTTCTTC	CASSAPGTSVHEQFF
TRBJ1-4	NA	TRBV5-1	TRBD1	TGCGCCAGCAGCTCTACCCCTACAGGGGCTAATGAAAAACTGTTTTTT	CASSSTPTGANEKLFF
TRBJ2-3	few	TRBV14	NA	TGTGCCAGCAGCCAAGTCATGGCCAATGCGCAGTATTTT	CASSQVMANAQYF
TRBJ1-6	few	TRBV29-1	NA	TGCAGCGTTGGCCGGGACCGTCAATCACCCCTCCACTTT	CSVGRDRQSPLHF
TRBJ1-1	many	TRBV29-1	NA	TGCAGCGTTGCACTGAACACTGAAGCTTTCTTT	CSVALNTEAFF
TRBJ2-3	NA	TRBV18	NA	TGTGCCAGCTCCAGCAGGGACATCAGCACAGATACGCAGTATTTT	CASSSRDISTDTQYF
TRBJ2-5	many	TRBV6-1	TRBD2	TGTGCCAGCAGTCTCGGACTAGCGGGGGTGACCCAGTACTTC	CASSLGLAGVTQYF
TRBJ2-3	NA	TRBV10-3	TRBD2	TGTGCCACAACGGGGGGACTAGCGAACACAGATACGCAGTATTTT	CATTGGLANTDTQYF
TRBJ2-5	many	TRBV7-2	NA	TGTGCCAGCCGAAAACAAAGGGGGGAAGGGACCCAGTACTTC	CASRKQRGEGTQYF
TRBJ2-2	NA	TRBV15	NA	TGTGCCACCAGAATTACCCTGAACACCGGGGAGCTGTTTTTT	CATRITLNTGELFF
TRBJ1-1	few	TRBV28	NA	TGTGCCAGCAGGAAACAAGGGGGGACTGAAGCTTTCTTT	CASRKQGGTEAFF
TRBJ1-2	NA	TRBV7-2	NA	TGTGCCAGCAGCTTAGCGCCGAAGGATGGCTACACCTTC	CASSLAPKDGYTF
TRBJ2-7	few	TRBV20-1	TRBD1	TGCAGTGCCACAGGGGCGCTAAGGTCCTACGAGCAGTACTTC	CSATGALRSYEQYF
TRBJ2-1	NA	TRBV24-1	NA	TGTGCCACCAGTGCCGCAGGGGGGTCCTACAATGAGCAGTTCTTC	CATSAAGGSYNEQFF
TRBJ2-5	many	TRBV5-1	NA	TGCGCCAGCAGCTTGATGGCTAGAGAGACCCAGTACTTC	CASSLMARETQYF
TRBJ1-2	few	TRBV13	TRBD1	TGTGCCAGCAGGCGACAGGGGGCGATCGACTATGGCTACACCTTC	CASRRQGAIDYGYTF
TRBJ2-7	many	TRBV18	TRBD1	TGTGCCAGCTCCCCGGGACAGATGTACGAGCAGTACTTC	CASSPGQMYEQYF
TRBJ1-2	NA	TRBV5-1	TRBD1	TGCGCCAGCAGCTCGGTGACAGGGGACTATGGCTACACCTTC	CASSSVTGDYGYTF
TRBJ2-2	NA	TRBV9	TRBD2	TGTGCCAGCAGCGAGGGGCCAATAGCGGGTAAAAACACCGGGGAGCTGTTTTTT	CASSEGPIAGKNTGELFF
TRBJ2-3	NA	TRBV18	NA	TGTGCCAGCTCACCGCGTAATAGGGACGTATCGACCACAGATACGCAGTATTTT	CASSPRNRDVSTTDTQYF
TRBJ2-1	NA	TRBV7-9	NA	TGTGCCAGCAGCCTAGGGACTGCGATAGATGAGCAGTTCTTC	CASSLGTAIDEQFF
TRBJ2-7	NA	TRBV5-1	NA	TGCGCCAGCCGCAGGGGAGACCCGAGCTCCTACGAGCAGTACTTC	CASRRGDPSSYEQYF
TRBJ1-2	NA	TRBV7-9	NA	TGTGCCAGTCGCGCGCCCCTTAGGACAACGGGAGACTATGGCTACACCTTC	CASRAPLRTTGDYGYTF
TRBJ1-5	NA	TRBV2	NA	TGTGCCAGCTCTCAGGGGACAAGCAATCAGCCCCAGCATTTT	CASSQGTSNQPQHF
TRBJ1-5	few	TRBV24-1	TRBD1	TGTGCCACCAGCCACGGGACAGGTAAGGGCAATCAGCCCCAGCATTTT	CATSHGTGKGNQPQHF
TRBJ2-1	NA	TRBV6-1	NA	TGTGCCAGCAGTGAAGTGGCGGAAAGTTACAATGAGCAGTTCTTC	CASSEVAESYNEQFF
TRBJ1-2	few	TRBV12-3/TRBV12-4	NA	TGTGCCAGCAGTTTTTCTAGGGGATCCAACTATGGCTACACCTTC	CASSFSRGSNYGYTF
TRBJ2-1	NA	TRBV11-2	TRBD2	TGTGCCAGCAGCTCAACTAGCGGGAGGGAAGTTGAGCAGTTCTTC	CASSSTSGREVEQFF
TRBJ2-2	few	TRBV5-1	NA	TGCGCCAGCAGCTTGGTGGGACAAGCCGGGGAGCTGTTTTTT	CASSLVGQAGELFF
TRBJ2-1	NA	TRBV20-1	NA	TGCAGTGCTAGGAGGAATGCAGAGGGTAAGAATGAGCAGTTCTTC	CSARRNAEGKNEQFF
TRBJ2-1	few	TRBV6-2/TRBV6-3	TRBD1	TGTGCCAGCAGTAGGACAGGGGTCCTTTCAGAAATGAAGCAGTTCTTC	CASSRTGVLSEMKQFF